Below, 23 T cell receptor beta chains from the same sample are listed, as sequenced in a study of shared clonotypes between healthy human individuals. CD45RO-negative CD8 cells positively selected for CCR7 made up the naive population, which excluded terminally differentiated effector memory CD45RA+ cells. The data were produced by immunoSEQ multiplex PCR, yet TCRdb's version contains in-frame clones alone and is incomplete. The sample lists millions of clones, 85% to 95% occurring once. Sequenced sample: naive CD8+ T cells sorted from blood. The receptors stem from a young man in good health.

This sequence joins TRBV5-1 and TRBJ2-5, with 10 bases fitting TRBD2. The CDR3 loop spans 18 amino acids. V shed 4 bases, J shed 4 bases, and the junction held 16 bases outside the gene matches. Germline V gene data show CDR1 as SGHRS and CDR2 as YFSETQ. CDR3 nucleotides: TGCGCCAGCAGCCCGCGGAGCCGCAGCGGGAGGGCCGGAGAGACCCAGTACTTC. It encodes CASSPRSRSGRAGETQYF.

The chain's CDR3 is CASSLSPGAKMFF. CDR3 in DNA: TGTGCCAGCAGCTTGTCGCCAGGGGCTAAAATGTTTTTT. The chain recombines TRBV5-6 with TRBJ1-4, with a possible D match to TRBD1 (6 bases). This CDR3 is built from 13 residues. V dropped 1 base and J dropped 15 bases, with 16 bases sitting between them. Germline lookup yields CDR1 SGHDT and CDR2 YYEEEE.

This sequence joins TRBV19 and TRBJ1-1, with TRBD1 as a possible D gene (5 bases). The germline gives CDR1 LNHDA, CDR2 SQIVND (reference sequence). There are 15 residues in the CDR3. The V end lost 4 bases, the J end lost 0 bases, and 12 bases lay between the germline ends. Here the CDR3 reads CASSTNDRLNTEAFF. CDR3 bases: TGTGCCAGTAGTACAAATGACAGATTGAACACTGAAGCTTTCTTT.

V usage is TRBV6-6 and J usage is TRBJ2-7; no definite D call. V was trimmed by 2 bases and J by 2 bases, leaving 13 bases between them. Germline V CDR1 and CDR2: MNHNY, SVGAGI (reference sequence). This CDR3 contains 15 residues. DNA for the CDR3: TGTGCCAGCAGTTACCCCTTGGACGGAACCTACGAGCAGTACTTC. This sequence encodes CASSYPLDGTYEQYF.

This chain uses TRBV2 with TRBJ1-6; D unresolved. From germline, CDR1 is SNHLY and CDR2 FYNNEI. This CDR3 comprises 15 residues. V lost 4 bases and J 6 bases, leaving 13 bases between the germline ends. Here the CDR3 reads CASSVSTEVNSPLHF. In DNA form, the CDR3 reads TGTGCCAGCAGTGTGTCCACAGAGGTTAATTCACCCCTCCACTTT.

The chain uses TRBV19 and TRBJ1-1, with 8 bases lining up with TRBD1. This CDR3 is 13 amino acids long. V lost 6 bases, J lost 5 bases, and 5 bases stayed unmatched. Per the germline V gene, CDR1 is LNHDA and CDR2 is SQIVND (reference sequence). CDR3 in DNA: TGTGCCAGTAGCCAGGACAGGGTAACTGAAGCTTTCTTT. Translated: CASSQDRVTEAFF.

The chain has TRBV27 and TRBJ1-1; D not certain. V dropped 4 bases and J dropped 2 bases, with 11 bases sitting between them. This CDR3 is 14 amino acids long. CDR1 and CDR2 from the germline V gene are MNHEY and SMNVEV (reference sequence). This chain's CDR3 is CASSSDGSNTEAFF. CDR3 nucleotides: TGTGCCAGCAGTTCCGACGGATCCAACACTGAAGCTTTCTTT.

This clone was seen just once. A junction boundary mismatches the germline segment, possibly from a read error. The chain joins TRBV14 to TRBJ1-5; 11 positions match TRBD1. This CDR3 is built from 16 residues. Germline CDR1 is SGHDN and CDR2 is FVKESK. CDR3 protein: CASSQGGQGASGPQHF. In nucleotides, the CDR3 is TGTGCCAGCAGTCAAGGCGGACAGGGGGCGTCTGGGCCCCAGCATTTT.

The CDR3 bases are TGTGCCAGCAGCATGGGGGACTTCGATGAGCAGTTCTTC. Amino acid sequence: CASSMGDFDEQFF. V is TRBV7-2 and J is TRBJ2-1; D is possibly TRBD2 (6 bases). The CDR3 contains 13 residues. Deletions cut 5 bases from V and 8 bases from J, with 13 bases between. From germline, CDR1 is SGHTA and CDR2 FQGNSA.

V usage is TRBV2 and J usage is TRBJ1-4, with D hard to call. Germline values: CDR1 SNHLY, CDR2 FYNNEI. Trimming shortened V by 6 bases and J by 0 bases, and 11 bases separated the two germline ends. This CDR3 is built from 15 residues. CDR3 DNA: TGTGCCAGCAGAACAAGCTCTGCAACTAATGAAAAACTGTTTTTT. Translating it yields CASRTSSATNEKLFF.

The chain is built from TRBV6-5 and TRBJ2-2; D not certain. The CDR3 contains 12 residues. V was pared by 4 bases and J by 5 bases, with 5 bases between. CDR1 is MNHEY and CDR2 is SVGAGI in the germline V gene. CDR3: CASSFWTGELFF. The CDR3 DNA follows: TGTGCCAGCAGTTTCTGGACCGGGGAGCTGTTTTTT.

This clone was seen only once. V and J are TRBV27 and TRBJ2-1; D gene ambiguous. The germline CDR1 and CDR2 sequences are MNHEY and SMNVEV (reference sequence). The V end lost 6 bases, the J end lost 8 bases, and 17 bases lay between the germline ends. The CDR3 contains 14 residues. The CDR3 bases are TGTGCCAGCAGCCAACAAGGATCTGGGTATGAGCAGTTCTTC. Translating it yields CASSQQGSGYEQFF.

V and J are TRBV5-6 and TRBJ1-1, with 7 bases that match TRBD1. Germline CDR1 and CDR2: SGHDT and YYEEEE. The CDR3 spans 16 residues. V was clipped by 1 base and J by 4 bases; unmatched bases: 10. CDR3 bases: TGTGCCAGCAGCTTGAACAGGGGTGGATGGGTCACTGAAGCTTTCTTT. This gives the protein CASSLNRGGWVTEAFF.

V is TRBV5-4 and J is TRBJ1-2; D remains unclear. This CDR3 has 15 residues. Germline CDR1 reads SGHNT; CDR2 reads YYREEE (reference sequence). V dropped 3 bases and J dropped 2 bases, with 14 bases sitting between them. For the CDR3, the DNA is TGTGCCAGCAGCTCCGTACTTCAAGAAAACTATGGCTACACCTTC. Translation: CASSSVLQENYGYTF.

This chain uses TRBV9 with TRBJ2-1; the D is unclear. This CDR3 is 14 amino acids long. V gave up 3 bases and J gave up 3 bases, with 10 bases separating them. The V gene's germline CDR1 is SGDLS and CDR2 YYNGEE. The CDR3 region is CASSGSSNYNEQFF. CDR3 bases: TGTGCCAGCAGCGGATCTAGTAACTACAATGAGCAGTTCTTC.

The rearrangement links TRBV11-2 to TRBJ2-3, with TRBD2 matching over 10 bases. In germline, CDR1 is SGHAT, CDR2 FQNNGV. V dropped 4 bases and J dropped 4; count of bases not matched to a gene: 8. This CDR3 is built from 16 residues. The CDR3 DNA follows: TGTGCCAGCAGCTCTAGGTACGGACTAGCGGCAGATACGCAGTATTTT. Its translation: CASSSRYGLAADTQYF.

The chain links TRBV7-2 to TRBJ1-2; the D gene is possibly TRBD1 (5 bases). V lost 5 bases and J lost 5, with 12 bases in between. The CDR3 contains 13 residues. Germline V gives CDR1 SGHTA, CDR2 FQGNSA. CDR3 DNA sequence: TGTGCCAGCAGCCTCTCGGCAGGGTATGGCTACACCTTC. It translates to CASSLSAGYGYTF.

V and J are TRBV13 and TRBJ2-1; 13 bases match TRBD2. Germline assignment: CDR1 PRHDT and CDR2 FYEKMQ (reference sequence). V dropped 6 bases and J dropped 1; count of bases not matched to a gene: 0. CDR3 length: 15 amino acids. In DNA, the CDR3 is TGTGCCAGCAGACTAGCGGGAGGGTCCTACAATGAGCAGTTCTTC. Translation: CASRLAGGSYNEQFF.

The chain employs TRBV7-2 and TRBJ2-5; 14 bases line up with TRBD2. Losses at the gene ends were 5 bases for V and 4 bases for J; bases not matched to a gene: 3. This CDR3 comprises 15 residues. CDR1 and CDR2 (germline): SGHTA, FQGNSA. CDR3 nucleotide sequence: TGTGCCAGCAGCCCAGGGACTAGCGGGAGAGAGACCCAGTACTTC. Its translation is CASSPGTSGRETQYF.

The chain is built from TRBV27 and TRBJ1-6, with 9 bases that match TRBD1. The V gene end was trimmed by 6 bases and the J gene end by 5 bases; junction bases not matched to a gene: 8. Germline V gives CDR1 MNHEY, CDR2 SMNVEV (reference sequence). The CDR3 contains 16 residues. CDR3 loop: CASRVGQGSNNSPLHF. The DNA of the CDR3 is TGTGCCAGCAGAGTAGGACAGGGGAGTAATAATTCACCCCTCCACTTT.

CDR3 residues: CASSSGAPLEQYF. CDR3 DNA sequence: TGTGCCAGCAGTTCAGGGGCCCCCCTCGAGCAGTACTTC. This sequence joins TRBV6-5 and TRBJ2-7; TRBD1 might be the D (6 bases). Deletions cut 4 bases from V and 6 bases from J, with 13 bases between. The CDR3 is 13 residues long. From germline, CDR1 is MNHEY and CDR2 SVGAGI.

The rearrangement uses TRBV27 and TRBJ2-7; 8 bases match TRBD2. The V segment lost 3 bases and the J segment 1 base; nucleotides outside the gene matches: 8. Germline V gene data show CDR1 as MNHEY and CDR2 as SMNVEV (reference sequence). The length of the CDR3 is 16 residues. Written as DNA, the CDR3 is TGTGCCAGCAGTTTCCTGACCCCGGGAGGGTCCTACGAGCAGTACTTC. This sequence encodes CASSFLTPGGSYEQYF.

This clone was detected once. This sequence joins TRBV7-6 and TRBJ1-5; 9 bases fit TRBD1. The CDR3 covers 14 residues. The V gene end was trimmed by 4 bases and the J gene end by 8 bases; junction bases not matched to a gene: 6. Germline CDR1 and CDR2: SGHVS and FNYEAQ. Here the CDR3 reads CASSSGQGREPQHF. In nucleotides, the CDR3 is TGTGCCAGCAGCTCCGGACAGGGGAGGGAGCCCCAGCATTTT.